This T cell receptor beta chain was recorded in a study of cytomegalovirus exposure and HLA in healthy donors. This CDR3 comprises 15 residues. The germline gives CDR1 SGHTA, CDR2 FQGTGA. J lost 7 bases, V lost 0 bases, and 2 bases had no gene match. Study-wide points: The authors enumerated over 150 TCR beta chains as linked to cytomegalovirus. The number of N-insertions in an Asian-associated ancestry cluster was reportedly below the 666-donor mean in a later analysis.

Points on this clone: The antigen is not known.

The PCR contained 60 Vbeta and 13 Jbeta primers. The assay was immunoSEQ multiplex PCR, and TCRdb's table has in-frame clones only and misses some. Among fewer than 200,000 clones listed, less than 85% were seen once. The gene calls are TRBV7-3 and TRBJ2-2; 10 bases agree with TRBD2. Sequenced material: PBMCs. This TCR was sampled from a man aged 40-55 years in good health and CMV-seronegative. CDR3 sequence reads: CASSLTSSGSGELFF. Here the CDR3 DNA reads TGTGCCAGCAGCTTAACGTCTAGCGGGAGCGGGGAGCTGTTTTTT. Based on the CDR3 plus reference TRBV7-3 and TRBJ2-2, the full variable domain is GAGVSQTPSNKVTEKGKYVELRCDPISGHTALYWYRQSLGQGPEFLIYFQGTGAADDSGLPNDRFFAVRPEGSVSTLKIQRTERGDSAVYLCASSLTSSGSGELFFGEGSRLTVL.